The source of this TCR beta chain is a study of CD8 T cells in Susac syndrome. TCR beta sequences were obtained from blood CD8+ and CD4+ T cells. TEMRA cells were FACS-enriched, while CD8+ and CD4+ T cells were negatively isolated. The CDR3 runs 16 residues. Trimming cost V 1 base and J 2 bases; bases outside gene matches: 2. Germline values: CDR1 LNHDA, CDR2 SQIVND (reference sequence). Random hexamers primed reverse transcription of about 0.45 to 1 ug RNA. TCRdb re-analysed the immunoSEQ multiplex PCR reads in MiXCR, keeping a single row per CDR3 protein. The sample lists fewer than 350,000 distinct CDR3 sequences; approximately 85% were seen once.

The sequenced sample was CD8+ T cells from PBMCs. This TCR derives from a human donor with multiple sclerosis. The chain combines TRBV19 with TRBJ2-1; 10 positions match TRBD2. The CDR3 DNA is TGTGCCAGTAGTATAGTCAGCGGGAGGGCCTACAATGAGCAGTTCTTC. Encoded protein: CASSIVSGRAYNEQFF.